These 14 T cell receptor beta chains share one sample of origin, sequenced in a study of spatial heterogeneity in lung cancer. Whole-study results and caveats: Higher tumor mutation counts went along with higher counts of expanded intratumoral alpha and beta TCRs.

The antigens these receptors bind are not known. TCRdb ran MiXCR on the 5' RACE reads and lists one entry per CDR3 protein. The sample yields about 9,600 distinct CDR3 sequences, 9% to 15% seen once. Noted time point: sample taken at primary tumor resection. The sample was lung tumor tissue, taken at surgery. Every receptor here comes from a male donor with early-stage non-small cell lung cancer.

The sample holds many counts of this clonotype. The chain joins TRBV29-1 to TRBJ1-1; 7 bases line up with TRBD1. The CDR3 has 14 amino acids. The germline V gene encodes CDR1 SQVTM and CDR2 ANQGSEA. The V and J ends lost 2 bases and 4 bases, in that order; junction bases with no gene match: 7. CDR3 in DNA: TGCAGCGTTGAATTGTTCAGGGGGGGCACTGAAGCTTTCTTT. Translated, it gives CSVELFRGGTEAFF.

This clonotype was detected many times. The CDR3 sequence is CASSPAGPWYNEQFF. The CDR3 nucleotides are TGTGCCAGTAGTCCAGCGGGACCATGGTACAATGAGCAGTTCTTC. The gene calls are TRBV19 and TRBJ2-1; 7 nucleotides align to TRBD2. The CDR3 is 15 amino acids. From germline, CDR1 is LNHDA and CDR2 SQIVND (reference sequence). The junction had 8 bases not matched to a gene; V was cut back by 5 bases and J by 4 bases.

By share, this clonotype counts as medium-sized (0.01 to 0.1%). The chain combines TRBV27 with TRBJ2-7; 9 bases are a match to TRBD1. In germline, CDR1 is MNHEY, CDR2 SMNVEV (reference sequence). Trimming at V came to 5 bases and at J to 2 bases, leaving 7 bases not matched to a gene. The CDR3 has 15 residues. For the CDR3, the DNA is TGTGCCAGCAGTACCGACAGGGGGTCGACCTACGAGCAGTACTTC. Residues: CASSTDRGSTYEQYF.

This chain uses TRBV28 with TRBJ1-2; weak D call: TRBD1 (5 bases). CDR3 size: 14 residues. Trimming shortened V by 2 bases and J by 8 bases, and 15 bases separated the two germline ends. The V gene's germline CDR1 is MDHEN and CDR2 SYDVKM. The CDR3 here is CASSLLQVSGGYTF. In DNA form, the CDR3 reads TGTGCCAGCAGTTTACTACAGGTTTCTGGCGGCTACACCTTC.

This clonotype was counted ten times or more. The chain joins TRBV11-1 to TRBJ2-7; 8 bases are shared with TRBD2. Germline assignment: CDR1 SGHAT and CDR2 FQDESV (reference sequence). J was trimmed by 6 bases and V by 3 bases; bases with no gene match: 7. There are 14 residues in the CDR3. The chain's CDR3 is CASSFQREKGEQYF. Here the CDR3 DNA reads TGTGCCAGCAGCTTTCAGCGGGAGAAGGGCGAGCAGTACTTC.

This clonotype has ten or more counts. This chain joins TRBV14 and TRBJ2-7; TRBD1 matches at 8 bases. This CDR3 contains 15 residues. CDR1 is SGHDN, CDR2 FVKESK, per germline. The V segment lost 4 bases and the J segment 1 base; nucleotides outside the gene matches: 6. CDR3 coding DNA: TGTGCCAGCAGCCGAGGACAGGGACGTTCCTACGAGCAGTACTTC. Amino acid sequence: CASSRGQGRSYEQYF. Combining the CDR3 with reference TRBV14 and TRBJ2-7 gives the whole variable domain EAGVTQFPSHSVIEKGQTVTLRCDPISGHDNLYWYRRVMGKEIKFLLHFVKESKQDESGMPNNRFLAERTGGTYSTLKVQPAELEDSGVYFCASSRGQGRSYEQYFGPGTRLTVT.

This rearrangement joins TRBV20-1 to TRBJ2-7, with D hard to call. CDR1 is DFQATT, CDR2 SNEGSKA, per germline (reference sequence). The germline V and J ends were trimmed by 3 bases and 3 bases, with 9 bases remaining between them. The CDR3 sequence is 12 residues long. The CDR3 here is CSASPQIYEQYV. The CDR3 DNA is TGCAGTGCTAGCCCCCAGATCTACGAGCAGTACGTC.

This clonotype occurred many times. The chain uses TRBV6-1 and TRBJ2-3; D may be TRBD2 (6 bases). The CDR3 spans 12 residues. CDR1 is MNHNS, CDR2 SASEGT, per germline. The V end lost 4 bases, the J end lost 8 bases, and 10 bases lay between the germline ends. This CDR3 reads CASSADGGTQYF. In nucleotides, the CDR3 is TGTGCCAGCAGTGCGGACGGGGGTACGCAGTATTTT.

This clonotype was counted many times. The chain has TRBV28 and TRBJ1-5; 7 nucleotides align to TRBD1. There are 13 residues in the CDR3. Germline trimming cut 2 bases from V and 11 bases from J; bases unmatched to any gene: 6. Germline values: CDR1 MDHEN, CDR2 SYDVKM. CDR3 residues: CASSLTGAEAQHF. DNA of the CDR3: TGTGCCAGCAGTTTAACAGGGGCCGAGGCCCAGCATTTT.

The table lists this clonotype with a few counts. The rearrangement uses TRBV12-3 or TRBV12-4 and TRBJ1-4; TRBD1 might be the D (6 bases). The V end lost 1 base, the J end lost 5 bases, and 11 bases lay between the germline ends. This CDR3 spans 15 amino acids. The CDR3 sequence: CASSLDPGVNEKLFF. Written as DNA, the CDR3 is TGTGCCAGCAGTTTAGATCCAGGGGTGAATGAAAAACTGTTTTTT.

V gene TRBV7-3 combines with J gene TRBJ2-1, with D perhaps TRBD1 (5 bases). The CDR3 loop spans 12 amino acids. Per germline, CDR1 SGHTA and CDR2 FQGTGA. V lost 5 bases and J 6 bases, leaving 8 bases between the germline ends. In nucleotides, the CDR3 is TGTGCCAGCAGCCCAGACAGCAATGAGCAGTTCTTC. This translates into CASSPDSNEQFF.

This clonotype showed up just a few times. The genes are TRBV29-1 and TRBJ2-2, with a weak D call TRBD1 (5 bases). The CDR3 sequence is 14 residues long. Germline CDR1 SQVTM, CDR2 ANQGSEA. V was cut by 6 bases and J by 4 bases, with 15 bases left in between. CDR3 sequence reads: CSVNDRAFTGELFF. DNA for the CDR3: TGCAGCGTAAACGACAGAGCGTTCACCGGGGAGCTGTTTTTT.

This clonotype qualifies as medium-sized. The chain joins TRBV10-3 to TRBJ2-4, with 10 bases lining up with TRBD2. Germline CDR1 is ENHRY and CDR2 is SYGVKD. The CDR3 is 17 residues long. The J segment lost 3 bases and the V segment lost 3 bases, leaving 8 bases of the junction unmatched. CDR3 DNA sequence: TGTGCCATCAGTGACCCCAGCGGGAGGGGGGACAAAAACATTCAGTACTTC. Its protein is CAISDPSGRGDKNIQYF.

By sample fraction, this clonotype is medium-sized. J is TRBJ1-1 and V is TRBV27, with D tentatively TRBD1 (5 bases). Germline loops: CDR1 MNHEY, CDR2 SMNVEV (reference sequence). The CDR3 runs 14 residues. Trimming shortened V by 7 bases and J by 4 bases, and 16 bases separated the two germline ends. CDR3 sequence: CASKVTGSGTEAFF. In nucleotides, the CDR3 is TGTGCCAGCAAGGTTACAGGTTCGGGCACTGAAGCTTTCTTT.